What follows are 20 T cell receptor beta chains derived from one specimen sequenced in a study of T cell responses to AZD1222 COVID-19 vaccine. Only in-frame clones appear in the TCRdb table, and some are missing; sequencing was by immunoSEQ multiplex PCR. The data hold about 160,000 clones, with approximately 93% observed a single time. The material sequenced was peripheral blood, taken on day 0 of AZD1222 vaccination. The receptors originated from an adult in good health.

The chain couples TRBV5-6 to TRBJ1-6; D is uncertain. CDR3 size: 16 residues. The V and J ends lost 5 bases and 0 bases respectively, with 12 bases between them. Germline CDR1 SGHDT, CDR2 YYEEEE. The CDR3 region has the DNA TGTGCCAGCAGGTCGACGGGGAGCTCCTATAATTCACCCCTCCACTTT. It codes for CASRSTGSSYNSPLHF.

The genes are TRBV9 and TRBJ1-5, with D hard to call. The CDR3 extends over 13 amino acids. Trimming cost V 0 bases and J 7 bases, with 8 bases left between them. Germline V gene lookup returns CDR1 SGDLS and CDR2 YYNGEE. CDR3 sequence: CASSVGGGQPQHF. In DNA form, the CDR3 reads TGTGCCAGCAGCGTAGGTGGCGGGCAGCCCCAGCATTTT.

Notes on this clone: Mismatch with germline at one junction end may stem from a read error. The J gene is TRBJ2-2, the V gene TRBV28; D might be TRBD1 (6 bases). CDR1 is MDHEN and CDR2 is SYDVKM in the germline V gene. The CDR3 spans 12 residues. The CDR3, as DNA: TGTGCCAGCAGTTTCTCGGACAGCCTAGGGGTTTTT. Its protein is CASSFSDSLGVF. The full variable domain, in which reference TRBV28 and TRBJ2-2 provide the parts outside the CDR3, is DVKVTQSSRYLVKRTGEKVFLECVQDMDHENMFWYRQDPGLGLRLIYFSYDVKMKEKGDIPEGYSVSREKKERFSLILESASTNQTSMYLCASSFSDSLGVFGEGSRLTVL.

The chain carries TRBV7-9 and TRBJ1-5; no clear D. Germline CDR1 reads SEHNR; CDR2 reads FQNEAQ (reference sequence). The CDR3 sequence is 15 residues long. V was pared by 0 bases and J by 7 bases, with 13 bases between. The CDR3 DNA sequence: TGTGCCAGCAGCTTAGCGACTGGGGAAAAGCAGCCCCAGCATTTT. Its protein is CASSLATGEKQPQHF.

This chain connects TRBV21-1 to TRBJ1-6. TRBV21-1 is listed as a pseudogene. The CDR3 length is 9 residues. The CDR3 reads CASYSSLHF. DNA of the CDR3: TGTGCCAGCTATTCATCCCTCCACTTT.

The genes are TRBV6-6 and TRBJ2-2; 8 nucleotides align to TRBD2. After removal of 5 bases from V and 7 bases from J, the junction contained 6 bases not matched to a gene. Germline V gives CDR1 MNHNY, CDR2 SVGAGI (reference sequence). The CDR3 loop spans 14 amino acids. CDR3 region: CASSTTSVVGELFF. DNA of the CDR3: TGTGCCAGCAGTACGACTAGCGTGGTCGGGGAGCTGTTTTTT.

This chain links TRBV7-2 with TRBJ2-7; maybe TRBD1 (5 bases). Per germline, CDR1 SGHTA and CDR2 FQGNSA. This CDR3 has 15 residues. Deletions cut 6 bases from V and 3 bases from J, with 18 bases between. CDR3 nucleotides: TGTGCCAGCAGTTACAGGCGGACGTCCTTCTACGAGCAGTACTTC. Translating gives CASSYRRTSFYEQYF.

Turning to this clone: Different DNA sequences within this sample yield the same CDR3. The V and J genes are TRBV12-3 or TRBV12-4 and TRBJ2-3; D unclear. This CDR3 has 12 amino acids. Between the trimmed V and J ends, which lost 5 bases and 6 bases, there was a span of 9 bases. CDR3 DNA sequence: TGTGCCAGCAGTCGCCAGGCGGATACGCAGTATTTT. Protein product: CASSRQADTQYF.

This chain joins TRBV19 and TRBJ1-1, with D uncertain. With 1 base removed from V and 4 bases from J, the gap between germline ends came to 1 base. Per germline, CDR1 LNHDA and CDR2 SQIVND (reference sequence). This CDR3 is built from 11 residues. The CDR3 loop is CASSIATEAFF. CDR3 in DNA: TGTGCCAGTAGTATAGCCACTGAAGCTTTCTTT.

This clone appeared once. V is TRBV18 and J is TRBJ2-7; D unresolved. This CDR3 has 17 amino acids. V was pared by 6 bases and J by 2 bases, with 23 bases between. Looked up from germline, CDR1 is KGHSH and CDR2 is LQKENI. The CDR3: CASSLGQVRHTPYEQYF. Here the CDR3 DNA reads TGTGCCAGCTCGCTTGGGCAGGTCCGTCATACCCCCTACGAGCAGTACTTC.

The rearrangement links TRBV3-1 (or the pseudogene TRBV3-2) to TRBJ2-1, with 11 positions matching TRBD1. Germline V CDR1 and CDR2: LGHDT, YNNKEL (reference sequence). This CDR3 region has 16 residues. V trimming: 4 bases; J trimming: 4 bases; junction bases outside the gene matches: 6. CDR3 loop: CASSRPGTGGYNEQFF. DNA for the CDR3: TGTGCCAGCAGCCGCCCTGGGACAGGGGGGTACAATGAGCAGTTCTTC.

The rearrangement joins TRBV7-2 to TRBJ1-2; D gene unclear. Trimming took 0 bases from V and 4 from J, leaving 12 bases between them. CDR3 length: 15 amino acids. Germline CDR1 and CDR2: SGHTA and FQGNSA. The CDR3 loop is CASSLARRSTYGYTF. CDR3 nucleotides: TGTGCCAGCAGCTTAGCGCGTCGGAGTACCTATGGCTACACCTTC.

The V gene is TRBV7-9, the J gene TRBJ2-3, with D perhaps assigned TRBD1 or TRBD2 (5 bases each). The V end lost 6 bases, the J end lost 4 bases, and 17 bases lay between the germline ends. The CDR3 loop spans 15 amino acids. Germline loops: CDR1 SEHNR, CDR2 FQNEAQ (reference sequence). In DNA form, the CDR3 reads TGTGCCAGCAGACTCCCTTGGCGAGGGGCAGATACGCAGTATTTT. Translation: CASRLPWRGADTQYF. Using reference TRBV7-9 and TRBJ2-3 for the parts outside the CDR3, the full variable domain is DTGVSQNPRHKITKRGQNVTFRCDPISEHNRLYWYRQTLGQGPEFLTYFQNEAQLEKSRLLSDRFSAERPKGSFSTLEIQRTEQGDSAMYLCASRLPWRGADTQYFGPGTRLTVL.

The chain has TRBV7-6 and TRBJ1-1; D is unclear. This CDR3 has 13 amino acids. Germline values: CDR1 SGHVS, CDR2 FNYEAQ. V shed 1 base and J shed 1 base, with 4 bases lying between them. As DNA, the CDR3 is TGTGCCAGCAGCTTAGGACAGAACACTGAAGCTTTCTTT. Amino acid sequence: CASSLGQNTEAFF.

V is TRBV11-2 and J is TRBJ2-3; D remains unclear. Germline V gene sequence: CDR1 SGHAT, CDR2 FQNNGV. V dropped 5 bases and J dropped 0 bases, with 12 bases sitting between them. The CDR3 consists of 15 residues. The CDR3 coding sequence is TGTGCCAGCAGCACCCAGGCGAGTAGCACAGATACGCAGTATTTT. It specifies CASSTQASSTDTQYF.

The chain joins TRBV27 to TRBJ1-2; 8 bases line up with TRBD1. The V and J ends lost 3 bases and 2 bases, in that order; junction bases with no gene match: 2. The germline V gene encodes CDR1 MNHEY and CDR2 SMNVEV (reference sequence). The CDR3 contains 14 residues. Written as DNA, the CDR3 is TGTGCCAGCAGTTTCCAGGGGGCGAACTATGGCTACACCTTC. It translates to CASSFQGANYGYTF.

The V and J genes are TRBV29-1 and TRBJ2-1; TRBD2 might be the D (6 bases). The CDR3 is made up of 15 amino acids. The V end was cut by 1 base, the J end by 0 bases, with 10 bases between. Looked up from germline, CDR1 is SQVTM and CDR2 is ANQGSEA. CDR3 DNA sequence: TGCAGCGTTGAAGGGGGGGAAACCTCCTACAATGAGCAGTTCTTC. Protein: CSVEGGETSYNEQFF.

The chain carries TRBV6-5 and TRBJ1-1, with D tentatively TRBD1 (5 bases). CDR3 size: 14 residues. Germline CDR1 reads MNHEY; CDR2 reads SVGAGI. Deletions cut 4 bases from V and 4 bases from J, with 13 bases between. Written as DNA, the CDR3 is TGTGCCAGCAGTTCGACAAAGGGGATCACTGAAGCTTTCTTT. Encoded protein: CASSSTKGITEAFF.

The rearrangement uses TRBV5-8 and TRBJ2-3, with 9 bases that match TRBD1. Unmatched junction bases numbered 8, after V lost 4 bases and J lost 5 bases. The CDR3 contains 15 residues. CDR1 is SGHTS and CDR2 is YDEGEE in the germline V gene. In DNA form, the CDR3 reads TGTGCCAGCAGCCTCGGGACAGGGATAGAAGATACGCAGTATTTT. Translated: CASSLGTGIEDTQYF.

In DNA form, the CDR3 reads TGTGCCAGCTCACCAGGGACAGGGTCCCATGAAAAACTGTTTTTT. Protein: CASSPGTGSHEKLFF. The rearrangement joins TRBV18 to TRBJ1-4; 9 nucleotides match TRBD1. CDR1 KGHSH and CDR2 LQKENI come from the germline V gene. There are 15 residues in the CDR3. V was clipped by 2 bases and J by 6 bases; unmatched bases: 4.